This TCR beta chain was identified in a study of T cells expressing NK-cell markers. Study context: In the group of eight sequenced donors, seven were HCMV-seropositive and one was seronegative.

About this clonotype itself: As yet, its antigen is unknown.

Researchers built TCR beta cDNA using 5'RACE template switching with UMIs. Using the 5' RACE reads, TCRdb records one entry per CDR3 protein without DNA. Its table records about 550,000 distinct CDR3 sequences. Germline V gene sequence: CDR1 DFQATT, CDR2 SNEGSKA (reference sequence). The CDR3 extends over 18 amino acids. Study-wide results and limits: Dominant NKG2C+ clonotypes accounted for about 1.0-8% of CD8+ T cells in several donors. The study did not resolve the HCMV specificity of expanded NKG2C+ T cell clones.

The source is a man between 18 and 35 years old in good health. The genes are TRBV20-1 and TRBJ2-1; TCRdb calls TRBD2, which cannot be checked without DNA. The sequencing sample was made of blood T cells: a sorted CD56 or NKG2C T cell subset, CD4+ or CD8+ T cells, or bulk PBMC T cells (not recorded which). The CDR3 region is CSARDVAGGPSSYNEQFF.